A selection of T cell receptor beta chains follows, all from one sample in a study of prognosis after radiotherapy for stage I lung cancer. Via MiXCR, TCRdb re-called the multiplex PCR reads, giving one row per CDR3 protein. There are fewer than 35,000 distinct CDR3 sequences in the sample; less than 35% occur only once, and around 10% lies in the top ten. Specimen: PBMCs, collected before or after stereotactic body radiation therapy (not recorded which). Receptors were obtained from a donor aged 50 or older with non-small cell lung cancer. Each CDR3 is given with its conserved first and last residue. Each record gives: J gene, clone size, D gene, V gene, CDR3 DNA, CDR3 protein. D genes are given only for firm matches. Where a row states a size, it is once, few, many or the class of an expanded clone; other rows omit it.

TRBJ2-2 many - TRBV28 TGTGCCAGCAGTTTATACAGCACCGGGGAGCTGTTTTTT CASSLYSTGELFF
TRBJ1-6 many TRBD1 TRBV12-3/TRBV12-4 TGTGCCAGCAGCTTGGGACAGGGAAATTCACCCCTCCACTTT CASSLGQGNSPLHF
TRBJ2-7 many - TRBV20-1 TGCAGTGCAGGGGCTGTGGGAGGCGAGCAGTACTTC CSAGAVGGEQYF
TRBJ2-1 few - TRBV4-1 TGCGCCAGCAGCCAAAGCCTCCAGGTTTACAATGAGCAGTTCTTC CASSQSLQVYNEQFF
TRBJ2-7 many TRBD1 TRBV5-8 TGTGCCAGCAGGTCGCCTCCGGGACAGGGGGCTAGAGAGCAGTACTTC CASRSPPGQGAREQYF
TRBJ1-5 many - TRBV3-1 TGTGCCAGCAGCCAAGATCTAGGTCTTCAGCCCCAGCATTTT CASSQDLGLQPQHF
TRBJ1-1 medium-sized - TRBV20-1 TGCAGTGCTAGAGGCCAAGGGCAGGGAATGACTGAAGCTTTCTTT CSARGQGQGMTEAFF
TRBJ2-7 many TRBD1 TRBV29-1 TGCAGCATAACTGGACAGGGCCCCTACGAGCAGTACTTC CSITGQGPYEQYF
TRBJ1-2 - TRBD1 TRBV28 TGTGCCGGCAGTAAGGGACAGACCTATGTCTACACCTTC CAGSKGQTYVYTF
TRBJ1-5 many - TRBV20-1 TGCAGTGCTAGACCACACCGTTATAGCAATCAGCCCCAGCATTTT CSARPHRYSNQPQHF
TRBJ2-2 - TRBD1 TRBV6-5 TGTGCCAGCAGTTACACCGTGACAGGGGTCGACACCGGGGAGCTGTTTTTT CASSYTVTGVDTGELFF